This is a list of T cell receptor beta chains from one sample in a study of vaccination effects on CD4 cells after COVID-19. Assay: immunoSEQ multiplex PCR; the TCRdb copy retains only in-frame clones and omits some. Of some 25,000 clones listed, 70% to 80% are singletons. The antigens of these receptors remain unknown. The sequencing here drew on CD4+ T cells from PBMCs cultured with HCoV-OC43 spike peptides, taken before COVID-19 vaccination. The receptors were sampled from a human donor who received a COVID-19 vaccine. Each CDR3 is given with its conserved first and last residue. The D gene is left open where the match is weak. Size is omitted from some rows. Given values are once, few, many or a class for expanded clones.

d_gene,abundance,j_gene,v_gene,CDR3nt,CDR3aa
NA,NA,TRBJ2-4,TRBV19,TGTGCCAGTAAGAGGCAGGACGAGAACATTCAGTACTTC,CASKRQDENIQYF
TRBD2,NA,TRBJ2-5,TRBV2,TGTGCCAGCAGTGGGGGGACTAACCAAGAGACCCAGTACTTC,CASSGGTNQETQYF
NA,few,TRBJ2-5,TRBV5-4,TGTGCCAGCAGCTTGGCGGGCGGCGCAGAGACCCAGTACTTC,CASSLAGGAETQYF
NA,NA,TRBJ2-1,TRBV3-1/TRBV3-2,TGTGCCAGCAGCCCCGCCCAACTTTCAAAACAGTTCTTC,CASSPAQLSKQFF
NA,NA,TRBJ1-1,TRBV5-1,TGCGCCAGCAGCTTTATTGAGCGGAACACTGAAGCTTTCTTT,CASSFIERNTEAFF
NA,NA,TRBJ2-7,TRBV6-5,TGTGCCACACTAACCCTCGGTCCTTCCTACGAGCAGTACTTC,CATLTLGPSYEQYF
TRBD2,NA,TRBJ2-1,TRBV4-1,TGCGCCAGCAGCCCCATGAGGCGGGAGGGCAGGAATGAGCAGTTCTTC,CASSPMRREGRNEQFF
TRBD1,NA,TRBJ2-2,TRBV2,TGTGCCAGCGGTACCACGACAGGGTCGACCGGGGAGCTGTTTTTT,CASGTTTGSTGELFF
TRBD1,NA,TRBJ2-1,TRBV6-5,TGTGCCAGCAACCCCGACAGGGTTGGTAATGAGCAGTTCTTC,CASNPDRVGNEQFF
NA,NA,TRBJ1-3,TRBV10-3,TGTGCCATCAGTGAACGGGGGGGAGGGCTCTCTGGAAACACCATATATTTT,CAISERGGGLSGNTIYF
TRBD2,NA,TRBJ2-7,TRBV2,TGTGCCAGCTTCCGCGGGAGCTTGGACGAGCAGTACTTC,CASFRGSLDEQYF
NA,NA,TRBJ1-2,TRBV18,TGTGCCAGCTCACCACCCACGGGCGGTGAACGATATGGCTACACCTTC,CASSPPTGGERYGYTF
NA,NA,TRBJ1-5,TRBV27,TGTGCCAGCAGTTTAGTTGGTCAGCCCCAGCATTTT,CASSLVGQPQHF
NA,NA,TRBJ1-1,TRBV10-3,TGTGCCATCAGTGAGTCGCTTGGGTTGCGCCCGACTGCAGCTTTCTTT,CAISESLGLRPTAAFF
NA,NA,TRBJ1-3,TRBV27,TGTGCCAGCAGTATCATTCTAAACACCATATATTTT,CASSIILNTIYF
TRBD1,NA,TRBJ2-6,TRBV7-2,TGTGCCAGCAGCCTTGACAGGGCTGGGGCCAACGTCCTGACTTTC,CASSLDRAGANVLTF
NA,few,TRBJ1-1,TRBV4-2,TGTGCCAGCAGCCACCCCAGGGGTTTGTACACTGAAGCTTTCTTT,CASSHPRGLYTEAFF
NA,NA,TRBJ2-1,TRBV27,TGTGCCAGCAGCCCCCACAATGAGCAGTTCTTC,CASSPHNEQFF
TRBD2,NA,TRBJ2-7,TRBV5-8,TGTGCCAGCAGCTCACTTACTAGCGGTTCCTTTTCAGACGAGCAGTACTTC,CASSSLTSGSFSDEQYF
TRBD1,NA,TRBJ1-6,TRBV7-2,TGTGCCAGCAAAAGACCGGGACAGGGGTGGTCACCCCTCCACTTT,CASKRPGQGWSPLHF
NA,NA,TRBJ1-5,TRBV21-1,TGTGCCAGCAGCAAAAGTTACGGGAACCATCAGCCCCAGCATTTT,CASSKSYGNHQPQHF
TRBD1,once,TRBJ2-5,TRBV12-5,TGTGCTAGTGGTTCGTTCCCGGGACAGGCGGAGACCCAGTACTTC,CASGSFPGQAETQYF
TRBD2,NA,TRBJ2-3,TRBV2,TGTGCCAGCAGTGGACGCGGGAGATCCACAGATACGCAGTATTTT,CASSGRGRSTDTQYF
NA,few,TRBJ1-6,TRBV7-2,TGTGCCAGCAGCACATACAGGGTCAGCTCCTATAATTCACCCCTCCACTTT,CASSTYRVSSYNSPLHF
NA,few,TRBJ1-5,TRBV6-5,TGTGCCAGCAACCAGGGGCCAAATCAGCCCCAGCATTTT,CASNQGPNQPQHF
TRBD2,few,TRBJ2-7,TRBV5-1,TGCGCCAGCAGTCCCGGGACTAGCGGATTATCCTACGAGCAGTACTTC,CASSPGTSGLSYEQYF
NA,NA,TRBJ1-2,TRBV19,TGTGCCAGTAGTCCACAGGGTTTAGGCTACACCTTC,CASSPQGLGYTF
TRBD1,NA,TRBJ2-7,TRBV11-2,TGTGCCAGCAGCTCCCTCGGACAGGGGGCCTACGAGCAGTACTTC,CASSSLGQGAYEQYF
TRBD2,NA,TRBJ2-1,TRBV20-1,TGCAGTGCTAGTATCCTGGGACTAGTACCGTACAATGAGCAGTTCTTC,CSASILGLVPYNEQFF
TRBD1,once,TRBJ1-2,TRBV6-5,TGTGCCAGCAGGGACAGACAGGGACATTTCTATGGCTACACCTTC,CASRDRQGHFYGYTF
NA,NA,TRBJ1-5,TRBV3-1/TRBV3-2,TGTGCCAGCAGCCAAGATCAGGGTACAGGAAAGCATTTT,CASSQDQGTGKHF